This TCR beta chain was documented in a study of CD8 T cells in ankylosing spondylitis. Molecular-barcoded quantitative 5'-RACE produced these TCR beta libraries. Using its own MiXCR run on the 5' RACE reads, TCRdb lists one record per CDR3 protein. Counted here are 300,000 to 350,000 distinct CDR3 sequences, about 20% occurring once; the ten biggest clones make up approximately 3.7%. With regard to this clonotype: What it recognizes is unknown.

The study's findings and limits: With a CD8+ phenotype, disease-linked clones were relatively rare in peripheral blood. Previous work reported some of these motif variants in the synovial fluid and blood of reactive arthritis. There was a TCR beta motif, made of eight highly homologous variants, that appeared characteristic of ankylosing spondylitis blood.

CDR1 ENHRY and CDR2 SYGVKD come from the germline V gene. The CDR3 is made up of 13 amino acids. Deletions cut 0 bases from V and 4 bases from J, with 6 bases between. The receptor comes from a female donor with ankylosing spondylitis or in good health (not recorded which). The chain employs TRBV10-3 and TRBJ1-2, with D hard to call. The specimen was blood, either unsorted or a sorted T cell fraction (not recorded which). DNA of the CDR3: TGTGCCATCAGTGAGTCGGGTGGCTATGGCTACACCTTC. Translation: CAISESGGYGYTF.